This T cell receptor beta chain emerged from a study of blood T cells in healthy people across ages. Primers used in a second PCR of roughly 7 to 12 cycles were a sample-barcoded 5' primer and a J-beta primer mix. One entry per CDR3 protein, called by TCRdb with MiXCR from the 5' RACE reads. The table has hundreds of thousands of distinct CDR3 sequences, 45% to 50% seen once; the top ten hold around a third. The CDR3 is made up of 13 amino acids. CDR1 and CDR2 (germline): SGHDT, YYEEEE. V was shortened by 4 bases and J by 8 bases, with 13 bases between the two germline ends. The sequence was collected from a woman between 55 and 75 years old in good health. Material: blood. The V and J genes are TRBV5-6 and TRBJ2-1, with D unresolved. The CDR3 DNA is TGTGCCAGCAGCGCTTATCCTGTCTATGAGCAGTTCTTC. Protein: CASSAYPVYEQFF.